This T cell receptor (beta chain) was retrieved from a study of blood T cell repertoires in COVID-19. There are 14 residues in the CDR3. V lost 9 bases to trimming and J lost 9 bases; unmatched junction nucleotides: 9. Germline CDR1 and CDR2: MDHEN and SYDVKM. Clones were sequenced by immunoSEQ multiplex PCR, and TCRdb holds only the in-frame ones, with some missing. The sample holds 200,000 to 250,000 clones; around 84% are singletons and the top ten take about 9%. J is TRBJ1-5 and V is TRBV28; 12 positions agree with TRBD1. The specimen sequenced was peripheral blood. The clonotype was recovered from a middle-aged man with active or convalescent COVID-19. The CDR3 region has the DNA TGTGCCAGTGCCGGGACAGGGGGCAATGGGCCCCAGCATTTT. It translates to CASAGTGGNGPQHF.